The T cell receptor beta chain described here comes from a study of beta chain features in type 1 diabetes. The CDR3 consists of 14 residues. Germline values: CDR1 SNHLY, CDR2 FYNNEI. The V gene end was trimmed by 5 bases and the J gene end by 13 bases; junction bases not matched to a gene: 10. Expressed TCRB transcripts got sequenced, as all isolated RNA was reverse transcribed. The method was immunoSEQ multiplex PCR; TCRdb's version includes in-frame clones alone and lacks a portion of them. The sample contains roughly 220,000 clones, roughly 17% of which appear only once. Notes on this clone: Antigen: not known.

Study-wide results and caveats: All four CD4+ subsets from Type 1 diabetes patients carried moderately but significantly shorter TCRB CDR3s.

This TCR derives from a man aged 30-40 years with type 1 diabetes. The chain recombines TRBV2 with TRBJ2-5; 13 bases are a match to TRBD2. Sequencing input: naive CD4+ T cells from blood. The chain's CDR3 is CASSTGLAGESRYF. The CDR3 bases are TGTGCCAGCAGTACCGGACTAGCGGGAGAAAGCCGGTACTTC.